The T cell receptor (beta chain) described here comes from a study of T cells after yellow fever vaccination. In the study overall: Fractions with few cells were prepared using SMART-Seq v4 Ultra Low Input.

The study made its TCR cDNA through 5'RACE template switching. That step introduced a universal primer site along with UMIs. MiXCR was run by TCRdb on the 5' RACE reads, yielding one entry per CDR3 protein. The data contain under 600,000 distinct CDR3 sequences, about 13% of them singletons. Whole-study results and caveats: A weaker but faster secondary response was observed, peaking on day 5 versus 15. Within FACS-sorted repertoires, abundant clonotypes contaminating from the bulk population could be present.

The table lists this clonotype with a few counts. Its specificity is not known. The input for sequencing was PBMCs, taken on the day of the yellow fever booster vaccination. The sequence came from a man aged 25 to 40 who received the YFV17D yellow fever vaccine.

CDR3 in DNA: TGTGCCAGCAGCTTAGTCCCGGGACTAGCGGGAGGCATCCCAGGCTTTGAGCAGTTCTTC. Translating it yields CASSLVPGLAGGIPGFEQFF. V and J are TRBV11-2 and TRBJ2-1; 15 bases align to TRBD2. J gave up 9 bases and V 1 base, and 16 bases lay outside the gene matches. Germline V gene data show CDR1 as SGHAT and CDR2 as FQNNGV. This CDR3 has 20 residues.